This T cell receptor beta chain was recorded in a study of blood T cell repertoires in COVID-19. Study-wide background: The analysed material was cDNA or gDNA that came from T cells, B-cell-depleted T cells, or PBMCs.

Trimming cost V 8 bases and J 2 bases, with 9 bases left between them. CDR3 length: 12 amino acids. The germline V gene encodes CDR1 MNHNS and CDR2 SASEGT. The table came from immunoSEQ multiplex PCR; TCRdb's copy has only in-frame clones and leaves some out. The sample has 100,000 or so clones, around 76% seen once; the top ten hold just under 20%. Sequenced material: peripheral blood. This chain connects TRBV6-1 to TRBJ2-5; D unresolved. This TCR derives from a woman in her 70s with acute or convalescent COVID-19. The CDR3 nucleotides are TGTGCCAGCCGAGAGACACAAGAGACCCAGTACTTC. Residues: CASRETQETQYF.